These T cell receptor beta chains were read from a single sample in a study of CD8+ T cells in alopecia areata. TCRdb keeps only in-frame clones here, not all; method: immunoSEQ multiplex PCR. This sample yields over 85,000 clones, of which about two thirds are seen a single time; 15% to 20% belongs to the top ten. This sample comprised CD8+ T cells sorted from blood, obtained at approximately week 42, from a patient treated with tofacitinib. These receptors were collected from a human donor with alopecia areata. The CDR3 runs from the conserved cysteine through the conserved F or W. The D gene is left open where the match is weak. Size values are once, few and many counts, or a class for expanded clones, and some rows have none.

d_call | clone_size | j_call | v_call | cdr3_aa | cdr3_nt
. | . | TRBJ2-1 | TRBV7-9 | CASSPHSGNNEQFF | TGTGCCAGCAGCCCCCATTCAGGCAACAATGAGCAGTTCTTC
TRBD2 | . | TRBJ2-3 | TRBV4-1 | CASSQTSGLRPDTQYF | TGCGCCAGCAGCCAAACTAGCGGACTTCGACCCGATACGCAGTATTTT
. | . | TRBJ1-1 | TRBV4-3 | CASSPSDSLEAFF | TGCGCCAGCAGCCCCTCGGACAGCCTTGAAGCTTTCTTT
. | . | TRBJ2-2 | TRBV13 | CASSFFTGGHTGELFF | TGTGCCAGCAGCTTCTTCACCGGGGGCCACACCGGGGAGCTGTTTTTT
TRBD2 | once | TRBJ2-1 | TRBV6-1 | CASSWASGDDGEQFF | TGTGCCAGCAGTTGGGCTAGCGGGGACGACGGTGAGCAGTTCTTC
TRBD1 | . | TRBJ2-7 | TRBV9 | CASSPTGASYEQYF | TGTGCCAGCAGCCCAACAGGGGCCTCCTACGAGCAGTACTTC
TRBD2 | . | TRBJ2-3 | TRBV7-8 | CASSLEWLASGGGADTQYF | TGTGCCAGCAGCTTAGAGTGGCTTGCGAGCGGGGGGGGCGCAGATACGCAGTATTTT
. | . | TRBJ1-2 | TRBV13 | CASSLSMARGNGYTF | TGTGCCAGCAGCTTATCAATGGCCCGGGGCAATGGCTACACCTTC
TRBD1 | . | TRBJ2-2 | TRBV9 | CASSSQGANTGELFF | TGTGCCAGCAGCTCACAGGGGGCGAACACCGGGGAGCTGTTTTTT
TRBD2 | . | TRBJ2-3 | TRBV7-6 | CASSLTSGGTDTQYF | TGTGCCAGCAGCTTGACTAGCGGGGGGACAGATACGCAGTATTTT
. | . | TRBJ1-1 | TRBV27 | CASSVSGGNTEAFF | TGTGCCAGCAGTGTCTCGGGGGGGAACACTGAAGCTTTCTTT
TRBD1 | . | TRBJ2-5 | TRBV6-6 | CASSLDRGQETQYF | TGTGCCAGCAGTCTAGACAGGGGGCAAGAGACCCAGTACTTC
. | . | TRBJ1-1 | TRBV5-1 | CASSAGYTEAFF | TGCGCCAGCAGTGCGGGTTACACTGAAGCTTTCTTT
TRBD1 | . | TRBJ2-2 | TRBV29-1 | CSGTTGVYTGELFF | TGCAGCGGTACGACAGGGGTGTACACCGGGGAGCTGTTTTTT
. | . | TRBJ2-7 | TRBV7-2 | CASSLGLTGDEQYF | TGTGCCAGCAGCTTAGGCTTGACTGGAGACGAGCAGTACTTC
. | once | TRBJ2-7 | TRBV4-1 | CASSQGEETYEQYF | TGCGCCAGCAGCCAAGGAGAGGAGACCTACGAGCAGTACTTC
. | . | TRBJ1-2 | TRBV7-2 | CASSRGVQGYTF | TGTGCCAGCAGCCGGGGAGTACAGGGCTACACCTTC
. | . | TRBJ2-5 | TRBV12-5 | CASGSPLSGETQYF | TGTGCTAGTGGTTCGCCTTTAAGTGGAGAGACCCAGTACTTC
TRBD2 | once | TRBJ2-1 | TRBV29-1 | CSVEGETSGGANEQFF | TGCAGCGTTGAAGGGGAGACTAGCGGGGGGGCGAATGAGCAGTTCTTC
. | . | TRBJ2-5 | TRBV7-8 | CASSPRAETQYF | TGTGCCAGCAGCCCGAGAGCGGAGACCCAGTACTTC
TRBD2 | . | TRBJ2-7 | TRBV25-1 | CASRPGLAGPLWEQYF | TGTGCCAGCAGACCGGGACTAGCGGGACCTTTATGGGAGCAGTACTTC
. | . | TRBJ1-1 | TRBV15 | CATSRDRRNTEAFF | TGTGCCACCAGCAGAGACCGCCGGAACACTGAAGCTTTCTTT
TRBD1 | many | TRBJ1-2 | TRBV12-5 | CASGMEETGVNYGYTF | TGTGCTAGTGGTATGGAAGAGACAGGGGTTAACTATGGCTACACCTTC
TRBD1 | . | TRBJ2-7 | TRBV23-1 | CASSQSIRDSTYEQYF | TGCGCCAGCAGTCAATCGATCCGGGACAGCACCTACGAGCAGTACTTC
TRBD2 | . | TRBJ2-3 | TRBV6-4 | CARGTSEEGDTQYF | TGTGCCAGGGGAACTAGCGAGGAAGGGGATACGCAGTATTTT
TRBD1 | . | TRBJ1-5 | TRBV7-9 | CASSSTGASNQPQHF | TGTGCCAGCAGCTCAACAGGGGCTAGCAATCAGCCCCAGCATTTT
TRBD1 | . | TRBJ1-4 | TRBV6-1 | CASSEGQGAEKLFF | TGTGCCAGCAGTGAAGGACAGGGGGCTGAAAAACTGTTTTTT
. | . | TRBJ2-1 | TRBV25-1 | CASSGPTEYSYNEQFF | TGTGCCAGCAGTGGCCCCACAGAATACTCCTACAATGAGCAGTTCTTC
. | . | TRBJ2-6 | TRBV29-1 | CSVVDKIEGSGANVLTF | TGCAGCGTTGTGGACAAAATAGAAGGCTCTGGGGCCAACGTCCTGACTTTC
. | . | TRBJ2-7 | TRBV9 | CASRPQGTYEQYF | TGTGCCAGCAGGCCGCAGGGAACCTACGAGCAGTACTTC
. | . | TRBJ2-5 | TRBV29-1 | CSVEAAGQQETQYF | TGCAGCGTTGAAGCGGCCGGACAGCAAGAGACCCAGTACTTC
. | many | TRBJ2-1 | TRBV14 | CASSPSAGNEQFF | TGTGCCAGCAGCCCGAGCGCAGGGAATGAGCAGTTCTTC
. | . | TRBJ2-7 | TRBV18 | CASSPQGSYEQYF | TGTGCCAGCTCACCACAGGGCAGCTACGAGCAGTACTTC
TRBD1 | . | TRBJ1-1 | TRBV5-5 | CASSVGQGSTEAFF | TGTGCCAGCAGCGTGGGACAGGGTAGTACTGAAGCTTTCTTT
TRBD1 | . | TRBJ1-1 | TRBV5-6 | CASSRGGPGTEAFF | TGTGCCAGCAGCCGAGGGGGCCCTGGTACTGAAGCTTTCTTT
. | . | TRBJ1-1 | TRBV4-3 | CASSQDGEEAFF | TGCGCCAGCAGCCAAGATGGGGAGGAAGCTTTCTTT
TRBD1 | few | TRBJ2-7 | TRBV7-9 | CASSIRDRGSYEQYF | TGTGCCAGCAGCATCCGGGACAGGGGCTCCTACGAGCAGTACTTC
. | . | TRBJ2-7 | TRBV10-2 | CASSDPQTRTSYEQYF | TGCGCCAGCAGTGACCCCCAGACAAGGACCTCCTACGAGCAGTACTTC
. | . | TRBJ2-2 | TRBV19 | CASSIGGVNTGELFF | TGTGCCAGTAGTATCGGAGGGGTTAACACCGGGGAGCTGTTTTTT
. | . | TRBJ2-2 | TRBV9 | CASSAYSAGELFF | TGTGCCAGCAGCGCCTACTCAGCCGGGGAGCTGTTTTTT
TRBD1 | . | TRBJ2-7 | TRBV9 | CASSVGQGVYEQYF | TGTGCCAGCAGCGTAGGACAGGGAGTCTACGAGCAGTACTTC
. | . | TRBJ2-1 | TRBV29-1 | CSVEDFTGTYNEQFF | TGCAGCGTTGAAGATTTCACGGGAACCTACAATGAGCAGTTCTTC
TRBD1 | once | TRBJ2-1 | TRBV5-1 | CASSSDRGNEQFF | TGCGCCAGCAGTTCGGACAGGGGCAATGAGCAGTTCTTC
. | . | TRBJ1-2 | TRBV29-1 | CSVDQGLGINGYTF | TGCAGCGTTGATCAGGGTCTAGGGATTAATGGCTACACCTTC
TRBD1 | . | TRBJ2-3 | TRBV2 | CASSEKGALSGDTQYF | TGTGCCAGCAGTGAAAAGGGGGCGCTTTCAGGAGATACGCAGTATTTT
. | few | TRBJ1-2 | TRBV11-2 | CASSWGEGTHARHYGYTF | TGTGCCAGCAGCTGGGGCGAGGGGACCCACGCTCGTCACTATGGCTACACCTTC
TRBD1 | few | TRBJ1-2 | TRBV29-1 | CSVQFTEDRDFGYTF | TGCAGCGTTCAATTTACTGAGGACAGGGATTTTGGCTACACCTTC
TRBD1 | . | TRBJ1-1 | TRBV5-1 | CASRRTGDTEAFF | TGCGCCAGCAGGCGGACAGGGGACACTGAAGCTTTCTTT
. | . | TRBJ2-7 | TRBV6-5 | CASSPGTTSYEQYF | TGTGCCAGCAGCCCCGGGACAACTTCCTACGAGCAGTACTTC
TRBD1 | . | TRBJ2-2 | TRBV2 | CAILQGSGGELFF | TGTGCCATCTTACAGGGGTCCGGCGGGGAGCTGTTTTTT
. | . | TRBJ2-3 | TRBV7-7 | CASSRILSTAGTDTQYF | TGTGCCAGCAGCCGAATACTTTCCACAGCGGGCACAGATACGCAGTATTTT
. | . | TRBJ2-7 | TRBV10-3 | CAISVAGHRSSMSDEQYF | TGTGCCATCAGTGTCGCAGGCCACCGTTCGTCAATGTCGGACGAGCAGTACTTC
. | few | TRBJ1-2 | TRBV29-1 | CSVLLDSPNYGYTF | TGCAGCGTTCTACTCGACAGCCCTAACTATGGCTACACCTTC
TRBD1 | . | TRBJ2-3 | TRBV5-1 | CASSSNRDRSTDTQYF | TGCGCCAGCAGCTCAAACCGGGACAGGAGCACAGATACGCAGTATTTT
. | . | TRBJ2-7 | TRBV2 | CASSGSYEQYF | TGTGCCAGCAGTGGGAGCTACGAGCAGTACTTC
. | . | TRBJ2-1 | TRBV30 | CAWSVNARNEQFF | TGTGCCTGGAGTGTAAACGCGCGCAATGAGCAGTTCTTC
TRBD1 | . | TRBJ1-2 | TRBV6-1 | CASSDFQTGAYGYTF | TGTGCCAGCAGTGACTTCCAAACAGGGGCCTATGGCTACACCTTC
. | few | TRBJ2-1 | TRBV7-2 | CASSLRRGSRNEQFF | TGTGCCAGCAGCTTACGGCGGGGCTCCCGGAATGAGCAGTTCTTC
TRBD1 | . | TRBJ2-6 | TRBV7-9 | CASSPGQGSGANVLTF | TGTGCCAGCAGCCCGGGACAGGGTAGTGGGGCCAACGTCCTGACTTTC